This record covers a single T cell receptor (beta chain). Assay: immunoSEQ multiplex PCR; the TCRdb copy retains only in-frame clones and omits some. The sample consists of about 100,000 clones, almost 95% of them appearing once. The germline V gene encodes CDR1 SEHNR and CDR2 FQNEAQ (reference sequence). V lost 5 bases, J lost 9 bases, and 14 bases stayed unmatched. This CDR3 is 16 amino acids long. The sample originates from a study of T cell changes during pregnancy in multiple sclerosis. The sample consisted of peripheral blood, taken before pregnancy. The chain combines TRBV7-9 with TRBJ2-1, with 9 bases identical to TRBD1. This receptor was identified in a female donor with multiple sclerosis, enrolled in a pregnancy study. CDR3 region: CASSASGTGRYGEQFF. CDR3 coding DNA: TGTGCCAGCAGCGCCAGCGGGACAGGGAGGTACGGTGAGCAGTTCTTC.